Presented here are 7 T cell receptor beta chains from one specimen sequenced in a study of Graves' ophthalmopathy and Graves' hyperthyroidism. TCR beta CDR3 amplification used RNA transcripts. In the first round, RT-PCR was carried out with HTBI primers, and a multiplex PCR formed the second round. A single record per CDR3 protein comes from TCRdb applying MiXCR to the multiplex PCR reads. This repertoire shows about 390,000 distinct CDR3 sequences, 15% found once; its top ten account for approximately 7%. Specimen: peripheral blood. The receptor set was obtained from a young woman with stable Graves' hyperthyroidism.

This clonotype was seen at least ten times. V and J are TRBV6-2 or TRBV6-3 and TRBJ2-5; 8 bases match TRBD2. The CDR3 covers 14 residues. Losses at the gene ends were 2 bases for V and 4 bases for J; bases not matched to a gene: 3. Germline-derived CDR1 and CDR2 are MNHEY and SVGEGT. The CDR3, as DNA: TGTGCCAGCAGTTACAGCGGGGGCCGAGAGACCCAGTACTTC. This gives the protein CASSYSGGRETQYF.

In this sample, this clonotype turned up many times. V gene TRBV6-2 or TRBV6-3 combines with J gene TRBJ1-1; D may be TRBD1 (5 bases). The V gene lost 5 bases and the J gene lost 0 bases, with 10 bases spanning the gap. CDR3 size: 14 residues. Germline V gene lookup returns CDR1 MNHEY and CDR2 SVGEGT. CDR3 DNA: TGTGCCAGCAGTCTACAGGAAATGAACACTGAAGCTTTCTTT. It is translated as CASSLQEMNTEAFF.

The table lists this clonotype with many counts. The rearrangement links TRBV6-2 or TRBV6-3 to TRBJ2-7; D might be TRBD2 (6 bases). CDR1 MNHEY and CDR2 SVGEGT come from the germline V gene. CDR3 length: 15 residues. Trimming pared 6 bases from V and 5 bases from J, leaving 20 bases between. The CDR3 sequence: CASSPGGTGYDEQYF. CDR3 sequence (DNA): TGTGCCAGCAGCCCCGGCGGGACGGGGTACGACGAGCAGTACTTC.

This clonotype was recorded many times. This chain connects TRBV6-2 or TRBV6-3 to TRBJ2-5, with a tentative D call TRBD2 (5 bases). Per the germline V gene, CDR1 is MNHEY and CDR2 is SVGEGT. The V and J ends lost 6 bases and 5 bases respectively, with 10 bases between them. This CDR3 region has 12 residues. CDR3 bases: TGTGCCAGCAGGGACTCCCCGGAGACCCAGTACTTC. Residues: CASRDSPETQYF.

This clonotype showed up many times. The chain combines TRBV7-2 with TRBJ2-5; possibly TRBD1 for D (6 bases). CDR1 is SGHTA and CDR2 is FQGNSA in the germline V gene. Trimming pared 4 bases from V and 1 base from J, leaving 10 bases between. The CDR3 is 14 residues long. CDR3 bases: TGTGCCAGCAGCTCCTTGGACAGCCAAGAGACCCAGTACTTC. This codes for CASSSLDSQETQYF.

There are many counts of this clonotype. CDR3 protein: CASSLSESNTEAFF. Written as DNA, the CDR3 is TGTGCCAGCAGTTTGTCTGAGTCGAACACTGAAGCTTTCTTT. The chain couples TRBV27 to TRBJ1-1; D not certain. Trimming removed 3 bases from V and 1 base from J, with 9 bases in between. The CDR3 contains 14 residues. Per the germline V gene, CDR1 is MNHEY and CDR2 is SMNVEV (reference sequence).

A remark on this clonotype: One base away lies a much larger clone, so this may be a sequencing read error. In this CDR3 the conserved last residue, phenylalanine or tryptophan, is missing, so a read error is likely. V and J are TRBV15 and TRBJ1-2, with TRBD1 matching over 11 bases. Looked up from germline, CDR1 is LNHNV and CDR2 is YYDKDF (reference sequence). This CDR3 comprises 15 residues. The V and J ends lost 3 bases and 4 bases, in that order; junction bases with no gene match: 4. The CDR3 sequence is CATSSGQGARYGYTV. CDR3 in DNA: TGTGCCACCAGCAGCGGACAGGGGGCGCGCTATGGCTACACCGTC.